The sequence of this T cell receptor beta chain was determined in a study of early T cells in non-severe SARS-CoV-2 infection. Study-wide context: The chains were unpaired, and the sequenced material was bulk RNA from unsorted whole blood. The study's findings and limits: Anti-spike CD8 responses were favored in VDJdb matching, and private and CD4 specificities were missed.

CDR3 length: 14 amino acids. Germline V lookup: CDR1 SGHRS, CDR2 YFSETQ. J lost 6 bases, V lost 3 bases, and 5 bases had no gene match. This clonotype turned up a few times. What it recognizes is unknown. Tagging with unique molecular identifiers was applied to individual cDNA molecules. TCRdb reanalysed the 5' RACE reads using MiXCR and keeps one entry per CDR3 protein. The sample gives around 64,000 distinct CDR3 sequences, about an eighth of which show up once; roughly 6% is in the top ten. Input material: whole blood. The chain combines TRBV5-1 with TRBJ1-2; TRBD1 matches at 10 bases. The source of this sequence is an adult who was a healthcare worker with PCR-confirmed SARS-CoV-2 infection or an uninfected control (not recorded which). Written as DNA, the CDR3 is TGCGCCAGCAGCTCGGGACAGGGGTATCATGGCTACACCTTC. Translated: CASSSGQGYHGYTF.